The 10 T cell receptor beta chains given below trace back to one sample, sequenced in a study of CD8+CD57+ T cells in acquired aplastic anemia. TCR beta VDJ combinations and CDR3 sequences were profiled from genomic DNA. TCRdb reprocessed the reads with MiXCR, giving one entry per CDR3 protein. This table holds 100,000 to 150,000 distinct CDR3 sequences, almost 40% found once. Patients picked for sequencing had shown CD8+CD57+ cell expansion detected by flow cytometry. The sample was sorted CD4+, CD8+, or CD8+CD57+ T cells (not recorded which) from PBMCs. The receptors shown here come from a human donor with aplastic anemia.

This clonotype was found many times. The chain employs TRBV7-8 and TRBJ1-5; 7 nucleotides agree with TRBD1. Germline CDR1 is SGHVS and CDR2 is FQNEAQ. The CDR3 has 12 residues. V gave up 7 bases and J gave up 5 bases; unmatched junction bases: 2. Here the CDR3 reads CASTTGDQPQHF. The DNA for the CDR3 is TGTGCCAGCACCACAGGGGATCAGCCCCAGCATTTT.

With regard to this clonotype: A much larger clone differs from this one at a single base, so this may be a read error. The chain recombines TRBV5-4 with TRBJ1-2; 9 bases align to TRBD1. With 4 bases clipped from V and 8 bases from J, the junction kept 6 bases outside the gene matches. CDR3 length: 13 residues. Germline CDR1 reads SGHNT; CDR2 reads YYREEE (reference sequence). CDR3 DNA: TGTGCCAGCAGCATAGTAGACAGGGGGGGCTACACCTTC. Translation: CASSIVDRGGYTF.

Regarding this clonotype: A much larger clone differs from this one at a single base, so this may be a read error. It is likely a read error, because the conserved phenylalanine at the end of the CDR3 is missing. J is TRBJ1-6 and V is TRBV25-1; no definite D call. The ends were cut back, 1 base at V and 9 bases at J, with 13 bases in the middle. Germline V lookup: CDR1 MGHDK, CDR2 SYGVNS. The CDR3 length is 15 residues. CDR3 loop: CASSESPGSGSPLHS. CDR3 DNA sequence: TGTGCCAGCAGTGAATCGCCGGGGTCCGGTTCACCCCTCCACTCT.

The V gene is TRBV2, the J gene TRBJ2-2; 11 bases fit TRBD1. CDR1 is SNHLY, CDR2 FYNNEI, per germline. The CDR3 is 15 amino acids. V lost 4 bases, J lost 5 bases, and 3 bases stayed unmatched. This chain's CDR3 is CASSGGQGATGELFF. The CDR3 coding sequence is TGTGCCAGCAGTGGTGGACAGGGGGCGACCGGGGAGCTGTTTTTT.

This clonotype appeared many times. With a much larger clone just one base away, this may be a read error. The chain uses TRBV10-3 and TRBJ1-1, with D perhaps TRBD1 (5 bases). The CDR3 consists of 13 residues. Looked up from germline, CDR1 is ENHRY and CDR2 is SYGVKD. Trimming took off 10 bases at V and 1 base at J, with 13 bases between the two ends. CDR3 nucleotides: TGTGCCACCAGCTTGACAGCGAACACTGAAGCTTTCTTT. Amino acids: CATSLTANTEAFF.

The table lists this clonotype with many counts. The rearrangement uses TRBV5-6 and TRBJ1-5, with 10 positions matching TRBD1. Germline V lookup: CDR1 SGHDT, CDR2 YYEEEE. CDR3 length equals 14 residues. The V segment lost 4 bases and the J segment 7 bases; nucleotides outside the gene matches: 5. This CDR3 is CASSVTGGRQPQHF. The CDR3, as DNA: TGTGCCAGCAGCGTGACAGGGGGCAGACAGCCCCAGCATTTT.

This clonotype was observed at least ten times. DNA of the CDR3: TGCAGTGCTAGAGCTAACCCGGGACTAGCGGGGGGGTATGAGCAGTACTTC. This sequence encodes CSARANPGLAGGYEQYF. This chain uses TRBV20-1 with TRBJ2-7, with TRBD2 matching 16 bases. V shed 1 base and J 7 bases; nucleotides not matched to a gene: 10. This CDR3 comprises 17 residues. Germline CDR1 and CDR2: DFQATT and SNEGSKA (reference sequence).

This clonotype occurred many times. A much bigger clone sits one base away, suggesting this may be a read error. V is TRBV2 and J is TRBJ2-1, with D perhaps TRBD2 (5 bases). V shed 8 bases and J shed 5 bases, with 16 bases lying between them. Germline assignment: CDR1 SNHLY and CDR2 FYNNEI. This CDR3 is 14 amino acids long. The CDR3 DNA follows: TGTGCCAGCTCTCGACTACTTGTCGACAATGAGCAGTTCTTC. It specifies CASSRLLVDNEQFF.

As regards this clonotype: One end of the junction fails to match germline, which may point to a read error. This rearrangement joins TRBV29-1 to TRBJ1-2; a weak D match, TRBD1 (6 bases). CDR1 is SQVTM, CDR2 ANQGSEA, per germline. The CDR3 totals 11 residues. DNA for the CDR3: TGCAGCGTTGAAGGGGGGCGGGGGTCTGGCTTC. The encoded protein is CSVEGGRGSGF.

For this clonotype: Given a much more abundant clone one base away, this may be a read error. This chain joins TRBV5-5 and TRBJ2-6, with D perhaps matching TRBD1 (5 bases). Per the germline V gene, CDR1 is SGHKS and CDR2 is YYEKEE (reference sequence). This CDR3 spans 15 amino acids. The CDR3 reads CTSSFRGAGANVLTF. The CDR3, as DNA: TGTACCAGCAGCTTTAGGGGTGCTGGGGCCAACGTCCTGACTTTC.